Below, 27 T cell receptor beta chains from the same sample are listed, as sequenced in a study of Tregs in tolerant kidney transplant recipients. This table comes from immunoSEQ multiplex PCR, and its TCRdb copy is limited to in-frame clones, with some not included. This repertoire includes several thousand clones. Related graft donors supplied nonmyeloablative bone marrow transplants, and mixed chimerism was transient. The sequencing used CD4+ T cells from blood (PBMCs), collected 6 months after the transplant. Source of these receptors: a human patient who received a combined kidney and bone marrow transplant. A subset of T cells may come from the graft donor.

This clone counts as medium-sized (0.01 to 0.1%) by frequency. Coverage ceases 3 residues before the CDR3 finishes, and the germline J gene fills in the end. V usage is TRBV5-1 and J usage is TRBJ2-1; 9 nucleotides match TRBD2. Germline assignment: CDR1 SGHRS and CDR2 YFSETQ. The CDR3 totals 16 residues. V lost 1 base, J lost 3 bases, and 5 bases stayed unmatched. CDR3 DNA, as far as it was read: TGCGCCAGCAGCTTGAGACCTAGCGGGGTCTACAATGAG. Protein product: CASSLRPSGVYNE. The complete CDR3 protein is CASSLRPSGVYNEQFF.

This CDR3 reads CSARTILTSGRASNEQFF. Incomplete CDR3 DNA: TGCAGTGCTAGAACGATTCTGACTAGCGGGAGGGCCTCCAATGAG. The chain has TRBV20-1 and TRBJ2-1, with 14 bases aligning to TRBD2. The sequenced fragment ends 3 residues before the CDR3 boundary, so the rest is inferred from the germline J gene. Germline V gene sequence: CDR1 DFQATT, CDR2 SNEGSKA (reference sequence). The CDR3 contains 18 residues. The J segment lost 6 bases and the V segment lost 2 bases, leaving 12 bases of the junction unmatched.

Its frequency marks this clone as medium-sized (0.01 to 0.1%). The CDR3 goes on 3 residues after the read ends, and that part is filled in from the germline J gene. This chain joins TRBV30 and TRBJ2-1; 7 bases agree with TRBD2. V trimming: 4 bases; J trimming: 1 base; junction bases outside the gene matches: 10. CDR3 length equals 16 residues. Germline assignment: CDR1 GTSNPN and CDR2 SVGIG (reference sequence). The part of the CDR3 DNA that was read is TGTGCCTGGAATGCGGCTAGCGGCTGGTCCTACAATGAG. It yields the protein CAWNAASGWSYNE. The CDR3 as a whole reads CAWNAASGWSYNEQFF.

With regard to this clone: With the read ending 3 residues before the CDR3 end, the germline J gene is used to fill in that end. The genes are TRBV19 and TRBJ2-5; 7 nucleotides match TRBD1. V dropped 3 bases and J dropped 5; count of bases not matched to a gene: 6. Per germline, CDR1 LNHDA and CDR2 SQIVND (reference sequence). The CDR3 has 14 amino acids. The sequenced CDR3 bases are TGTGCCAGTAGTATCGAGGGGGCGACGGAGACC. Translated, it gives CASSIEGATET. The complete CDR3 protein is CASSIEGATETQYF.

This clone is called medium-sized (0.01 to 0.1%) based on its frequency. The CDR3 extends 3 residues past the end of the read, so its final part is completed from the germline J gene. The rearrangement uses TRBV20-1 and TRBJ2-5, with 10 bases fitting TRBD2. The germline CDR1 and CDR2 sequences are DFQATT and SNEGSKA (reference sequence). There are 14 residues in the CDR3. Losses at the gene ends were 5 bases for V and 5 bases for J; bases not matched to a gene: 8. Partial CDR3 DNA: TGCAGTGCTTTCAAGCGGGAGGGGAGGGAGACC. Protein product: CSAFKREGRET. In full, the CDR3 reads CSAFKREGRETQYF.

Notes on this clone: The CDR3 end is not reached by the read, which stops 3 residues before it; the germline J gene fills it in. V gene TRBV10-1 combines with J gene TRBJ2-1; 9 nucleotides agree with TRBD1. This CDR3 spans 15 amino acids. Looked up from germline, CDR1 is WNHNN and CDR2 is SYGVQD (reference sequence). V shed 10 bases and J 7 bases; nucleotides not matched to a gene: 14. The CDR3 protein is CATSTRDRAENEQFF. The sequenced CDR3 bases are TGCGCCACCAGCACCCGGGACAGGGCGGAGAATGAG.

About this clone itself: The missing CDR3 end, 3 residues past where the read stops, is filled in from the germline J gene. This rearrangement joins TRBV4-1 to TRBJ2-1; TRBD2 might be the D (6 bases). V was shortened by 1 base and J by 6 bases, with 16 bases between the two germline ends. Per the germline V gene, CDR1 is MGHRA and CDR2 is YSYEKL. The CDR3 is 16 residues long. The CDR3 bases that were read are TGCGCCAGCAGCCAAGTTCGGGACTCGAAGGTCAATGAG. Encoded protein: CASSQVRDSKVNE. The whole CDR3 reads CASSQVRDSKVNEQFF.

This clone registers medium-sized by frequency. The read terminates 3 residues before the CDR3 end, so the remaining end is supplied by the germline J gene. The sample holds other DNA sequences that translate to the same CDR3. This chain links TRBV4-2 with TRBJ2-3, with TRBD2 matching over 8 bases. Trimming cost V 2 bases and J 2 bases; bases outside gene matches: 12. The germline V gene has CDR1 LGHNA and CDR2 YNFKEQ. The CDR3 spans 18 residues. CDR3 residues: CASSQWSSGLESTDTQYF. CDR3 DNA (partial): TGTGCCAGCAGCCAATGGAGTTCGGGACTAGAGTCCACAGATACG.

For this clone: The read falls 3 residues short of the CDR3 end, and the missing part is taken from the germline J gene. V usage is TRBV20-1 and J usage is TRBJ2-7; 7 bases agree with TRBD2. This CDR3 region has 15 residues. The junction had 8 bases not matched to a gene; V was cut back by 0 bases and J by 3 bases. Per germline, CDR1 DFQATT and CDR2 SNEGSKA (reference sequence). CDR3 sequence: CSARDSGGLSYEQYF. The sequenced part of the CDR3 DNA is TGCAGTGCTAGAGATAGTGGGGGACTAAGCTACGAG.

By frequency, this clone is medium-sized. CDR3 bases read: TGCAGCGTTGGGGGCAGCTATGGC. Its translation is CSVGGSYG. The full CDR3 is CSVGGSYGYTF. The J gene is TRBJ1-2, the V gene TRBV29-1, with D perhaps matching TRBD1 (5 bases). The read terminates 3 residues before the CDR3 end, so the remaining end is supplied by the germline J gene. V lost 4 bases and J lost 4, with 7 bases in between. In germline, CDR1 is SQVTM, CDR2 ANQGSEA. CDR3 length: 11 residues.

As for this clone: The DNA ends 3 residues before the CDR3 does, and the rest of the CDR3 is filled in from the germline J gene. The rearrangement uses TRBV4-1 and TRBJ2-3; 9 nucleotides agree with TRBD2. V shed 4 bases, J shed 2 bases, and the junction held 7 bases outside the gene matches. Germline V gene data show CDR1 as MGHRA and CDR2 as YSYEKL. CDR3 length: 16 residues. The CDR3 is CASSPPGLAITDTQYF. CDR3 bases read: TGCGCCAGCAGCCCACCGGGACTAGCCATCACAGATACG.

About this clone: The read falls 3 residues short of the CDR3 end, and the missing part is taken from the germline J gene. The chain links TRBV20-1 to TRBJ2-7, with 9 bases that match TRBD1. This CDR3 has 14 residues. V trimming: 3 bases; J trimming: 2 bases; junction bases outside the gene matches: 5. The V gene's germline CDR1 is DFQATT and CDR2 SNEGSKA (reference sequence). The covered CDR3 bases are TGCAGTGCTAGGGGGGGGACAGGGCCCTACGAG. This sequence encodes CSARGGTGPYE. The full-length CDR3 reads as CSARGGTGPYEQYF.

The covered CDR3 bases are TGTGCCAGTAGTCTCAGGGGGGCATCTGGGGCCAACGTC. Translated, it gives CASSLRGASGANV. The full-length CDR3 reads as CASSLRGASGANVLTF. This rearrangement joins TRBV19 to TRBJ2-6; tentative D call: TRBD1 (7 bases). Sequencing ends 3 residues short of the CDR3 end; the germline J gene provides the rest. CDR3 size: 16 residues. Deletions cut 5 bases from V and 1 base from J, with 12 bases between. Germline CDR1 is LNHDA and CDR2 is SQIVND (reference sequence).

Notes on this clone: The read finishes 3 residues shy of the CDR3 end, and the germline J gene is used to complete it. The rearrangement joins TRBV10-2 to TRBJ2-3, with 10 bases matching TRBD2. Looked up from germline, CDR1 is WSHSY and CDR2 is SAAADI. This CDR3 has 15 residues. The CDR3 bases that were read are TGCGCCAGCAGACTCCCAGGCCTAGCGGGAGTCTCG. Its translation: CASRLPGLAGVS. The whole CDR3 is CASRLPGLAGVSQYF.

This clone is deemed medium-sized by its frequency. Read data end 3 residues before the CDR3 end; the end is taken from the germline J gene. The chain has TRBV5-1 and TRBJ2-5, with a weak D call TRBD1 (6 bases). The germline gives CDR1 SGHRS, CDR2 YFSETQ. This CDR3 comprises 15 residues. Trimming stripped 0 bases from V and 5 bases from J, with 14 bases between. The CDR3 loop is CASSLGQGIGETQYF. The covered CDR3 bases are TGCGCCAGCAGCTTGGGTCAGGGGATCGGTGAGACC.

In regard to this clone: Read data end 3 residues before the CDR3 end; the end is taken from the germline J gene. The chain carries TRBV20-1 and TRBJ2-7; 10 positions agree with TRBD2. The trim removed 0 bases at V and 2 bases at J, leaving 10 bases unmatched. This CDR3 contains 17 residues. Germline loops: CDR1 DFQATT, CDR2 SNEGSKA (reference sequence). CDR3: CSARDRALAGGPYEQYF. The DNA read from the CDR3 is TGCAGTGCTAGAGATCGGGCCTTAGCGGGAGGCCCCTACGAG.

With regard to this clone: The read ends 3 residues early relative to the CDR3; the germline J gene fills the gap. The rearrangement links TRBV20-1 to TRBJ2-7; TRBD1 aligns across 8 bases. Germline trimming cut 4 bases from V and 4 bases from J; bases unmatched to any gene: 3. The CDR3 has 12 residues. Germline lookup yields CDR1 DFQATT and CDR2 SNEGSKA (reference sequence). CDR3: CSATRTGYEQYF. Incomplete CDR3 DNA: TGCAGTGCTACTCGGACAGGGTACGAG.

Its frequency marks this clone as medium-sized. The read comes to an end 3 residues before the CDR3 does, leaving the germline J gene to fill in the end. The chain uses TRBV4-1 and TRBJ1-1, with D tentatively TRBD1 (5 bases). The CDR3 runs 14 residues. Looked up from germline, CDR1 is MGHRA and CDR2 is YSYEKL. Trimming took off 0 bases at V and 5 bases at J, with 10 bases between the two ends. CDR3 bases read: TGCGCCAGCAGCCAAGATCAGGGCTGGACTGAA. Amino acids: CASSQDQGWTE. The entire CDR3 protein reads CASSQDQGWTEAFF.

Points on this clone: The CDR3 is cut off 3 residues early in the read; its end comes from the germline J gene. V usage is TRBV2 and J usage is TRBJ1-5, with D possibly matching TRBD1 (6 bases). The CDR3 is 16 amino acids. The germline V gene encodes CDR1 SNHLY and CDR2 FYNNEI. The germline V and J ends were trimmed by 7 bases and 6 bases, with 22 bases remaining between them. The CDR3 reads CASTEGVTARGQPQHF. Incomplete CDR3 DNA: TGTGCCAGCACCGAGGGGGTGACAGCGAGGGGTCAGCCC.

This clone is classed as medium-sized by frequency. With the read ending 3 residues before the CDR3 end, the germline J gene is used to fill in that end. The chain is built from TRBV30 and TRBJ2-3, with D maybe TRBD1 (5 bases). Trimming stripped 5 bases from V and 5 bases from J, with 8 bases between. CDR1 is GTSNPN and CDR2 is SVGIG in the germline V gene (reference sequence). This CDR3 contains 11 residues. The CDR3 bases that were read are TGTGCCTGGGCAACAGGAGATACG. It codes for CAWATGDT. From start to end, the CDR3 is CAWATGDTQYF. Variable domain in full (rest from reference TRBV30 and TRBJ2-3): SQTIHQWPATLVQPVGSPLSLECTVEGTSNPNLYWYRQAAGRGLQLLFYSVGIGQISSEVPQNLSASRPQDRQFILSSKKLLLSDSGFYLCAWATGDTQYFGPGTRLTVL.

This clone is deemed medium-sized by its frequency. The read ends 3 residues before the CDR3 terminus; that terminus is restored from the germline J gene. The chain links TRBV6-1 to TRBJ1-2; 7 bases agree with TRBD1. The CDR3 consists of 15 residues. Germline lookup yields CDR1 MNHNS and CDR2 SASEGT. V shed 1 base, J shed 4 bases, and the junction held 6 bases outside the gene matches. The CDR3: CASSEGRGRGYGYTF. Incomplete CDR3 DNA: TGTGCCAGCAGTGAAGGAAGGGGGCGCGGCTATGGC.

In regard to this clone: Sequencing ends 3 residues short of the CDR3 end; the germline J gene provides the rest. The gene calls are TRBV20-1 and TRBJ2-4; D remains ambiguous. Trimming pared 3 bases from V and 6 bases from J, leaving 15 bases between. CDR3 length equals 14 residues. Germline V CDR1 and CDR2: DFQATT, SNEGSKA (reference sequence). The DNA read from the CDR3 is TGCAGTGCTAGCGGTGTTACCTTAGTAAACATT. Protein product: CSASGVTLVNI. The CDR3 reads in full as CSASGVTLVNIQYF.

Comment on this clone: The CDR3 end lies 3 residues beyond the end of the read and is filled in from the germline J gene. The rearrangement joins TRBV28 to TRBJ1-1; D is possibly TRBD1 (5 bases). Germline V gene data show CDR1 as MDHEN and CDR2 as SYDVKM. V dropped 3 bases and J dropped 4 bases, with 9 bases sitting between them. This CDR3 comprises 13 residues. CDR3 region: CASSLPDSTEAFF. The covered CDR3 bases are TGTGCCAGCAGTTTGCCCGACAGCACTGAA.

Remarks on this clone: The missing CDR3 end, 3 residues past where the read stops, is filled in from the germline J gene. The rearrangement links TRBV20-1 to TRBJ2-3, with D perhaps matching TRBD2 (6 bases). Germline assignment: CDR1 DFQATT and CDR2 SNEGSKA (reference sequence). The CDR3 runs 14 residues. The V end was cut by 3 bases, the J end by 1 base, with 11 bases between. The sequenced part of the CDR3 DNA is TGCAGTGCTAGTGCGGCTAGCGGCACAGATACG. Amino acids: CSASAASGTDT. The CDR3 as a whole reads CSASAASGTDTQYF.

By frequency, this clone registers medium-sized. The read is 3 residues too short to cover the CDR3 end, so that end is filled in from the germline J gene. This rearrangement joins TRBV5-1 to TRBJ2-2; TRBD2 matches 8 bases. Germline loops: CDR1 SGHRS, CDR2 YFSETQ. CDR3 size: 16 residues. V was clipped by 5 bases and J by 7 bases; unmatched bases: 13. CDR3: CASRQGGSGISGELFF. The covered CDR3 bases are TGCGCCAGCAGACAAGGGGGTAGCGGGATCAGCGGGGAG.

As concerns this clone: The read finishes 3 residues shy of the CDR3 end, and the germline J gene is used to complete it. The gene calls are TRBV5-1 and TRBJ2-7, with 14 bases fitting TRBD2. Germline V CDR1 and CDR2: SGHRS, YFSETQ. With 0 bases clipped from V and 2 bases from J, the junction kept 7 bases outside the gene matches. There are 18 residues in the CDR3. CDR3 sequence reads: CASSLATSGRDHTYEQYF. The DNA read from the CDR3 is TGCGCCAGCAGCTTGGCGACTAGCGGGAGGGATCATACCTACGAG.

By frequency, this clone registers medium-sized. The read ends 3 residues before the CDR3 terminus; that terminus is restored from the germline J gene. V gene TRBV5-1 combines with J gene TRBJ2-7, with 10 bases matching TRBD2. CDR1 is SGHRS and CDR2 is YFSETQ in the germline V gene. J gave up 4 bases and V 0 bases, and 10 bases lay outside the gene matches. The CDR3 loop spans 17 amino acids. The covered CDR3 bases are TGCGCCAGCAGCTTGGCCCCAAAGCTAGCGGGAGATTACGAG. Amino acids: CASSLAPKLAGDYE. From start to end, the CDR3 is CASSLAPKLAGDYEQYF.